This passage covers 24 T cell receptor beta chains from one sample sequenced in a study of blood T cell repertoires in COVID-19 (dated by TCRdb to the early 2020s). Libraries were constructed by the immunoSEQ multiplex PCR assay. Not all clones reach the TCRdb copy of this immuneACCESS table, which keeps in-frame sequences only. Checked studies attribute under half of the gap to unresolved V genes and leave the rest unexplained. For this sample the table gives around 300,000 clones, of which around 90% were detected only once. 5% of the sample comes from the top ten. What was sequenced was PBMCs or T cells enriched from blood (not recorded which). The source is a man younger than 40 who had recovered from COVID-19.

The chain employs TRBV3-1 (or the pseudogene TRBV3-2) and TRBJ2-3; D unclear. The germline V and J ends were trimmed by 0 bases and 2 bases, with 6 bases remaining between them. Germline values: CDR1 LGHDT, CDR2 YNNKEL (reference sequence). The CDR3 is 14 residues long. CDR3 amino acids: CASSQDLPTDTQYF. CDR3 nucleotide sequence: TGTGCCAGCAGCCAAGATCTCCCCACAGATACGCAGTATTTT.

The V call is TRBV5-4, the J call TRBJ2-1; 9 bases map to TRBD2. This CDR3 region has 14 residues. The germline V gene has CDR1 SGHNT and CDR2 YYREEE (reference sequence). V gave up 4 bases and J gave up 4 bases; unmatched junction bases: 3. The CDR3 bases are TGTGCCAGCAGCGAGGCGGGGGGGTACAATGAGCAGTTCTTC. Its translation: CASSEAGGYNEQFF.

The chain employs TRBV5-4 and TRBJ2-2; 10 positions agree with TRBD1. The CDR3 covers 13 residues. The germline gives CDR1 SGHNT, CDR2 YYREEE (reference sequence). Unmatched junction bases numbered 4, after V lost 9 bases and J lost 5 bases. CDR3 in amino acids: CATGQGTTGELFF. CDR3 bases: TGTGCCACGGGACAGGGGACGACCGGGGAGCTGTTTTTT.

The chain recombines TRBV7-9 with TRBJ1-1, with D possibly TRBD1 on 6 matching bases. CDR3 length equals 15 residues. Between the trimmed V and J ends, which lost 2 bases and 2 bases, there was a span of 12 bases. Per germline, CDR1 SEHNR and CDR2 FQNEAQ (reference sequence). This CDR3 is CASSLSPTGNTEAFF. The DNA of the CDR3 is TGTGCCAGCAGCTTAAGCCCGACAGGTAACACTGAAGCTTTCTTT. Complete variable domain (other parts from reference TRBV7-9 and TRBJ1-1): DTGVSQNPRHKITKRGQNVTFRCDPISEHNRLYWYRQTLGQGPEFLTYFQNEAQLEKSRLLSDRFSAERPKGSFSTLEIQRTEQGDSAMYLCASSLSPTGNTEAFFGQGTRLTVV.

This rearrangement joins TRBV6-5 to TRBJ2-2, with D perhaps matching TRBD1 (6 bases). The CDR3 loop spans 15 amino acids. V was cut by 5 bases and J by 4 bases, with 14 bases left in between. Germline V gene data show CDR1 as MNHEY and CDR2 as SVGAGI. CDR3 sequence (DNA): TGTGCCAGCAGTCCAGGGGAAGGGGTCACCGGGGAGCTGTTTTTT. It translates to CASSPGEGVTGELFF.

The chain couples TRBV7-6 to TRBJ1-6, with 8 nucleotides matching TRBD1. CDR1 is SGHVS, CDR2 FNYEAQ, per germline. The CDR3 is 16 residues long. Trimming took 5 bases from V and 6 from J; bases not matched to a gene: 9. CDR3 loop: CASSPEDRAPNSPLHF. Written as DNA, the CDR3 is TGTGCCAGCAGCCCAGAGGACAGGGCCCCTAATTCACCCCTCCACTTT.

The chain uses TRBV5-6 and TRBJ1-1; TRBD1 agrees at 11 bases. The CDR3 has 16 amino acids. Trimming removed 3 bases from V and 0 bases from J; junction bases left unmatched: 4. Germline loops: CDR1 SGHDT, CDR2 YYEEEE. The CDR3 here is CASSWDRGILNTEAFF. The CDR3 DNA follows: TGTGCCAGCAGCTGGGACAGGGGGATTTTGAACACTGAAGCTTTCTTT.

This clone was counted once. The chain uses TRBV18 and TRBJ1-3; maybe TRBD1 (6 bases). The germline gives CDR1 KGHSH, CDR2 LQKENI. Between the trimmed V and J ends, which lost 2 bases and 4 bases, there was a span of 12 bases. This CDR3 region has 15 residues. The CDR3 nucleotides read TGTGCCAGCTCACCAGTGTCAGGGGTCGGAAACACCATATATTTT. Translation: CASSPVSGVGNTIYF.

The rearrangement uses TRBV6-5 and TRBJ2-2; TRBD2 matches 15 bases. With V trimmed by 8 bases and J by 6 bases, 4 bases remained unmatched. CDR1 is MNHEY, CDR2 SVGAGI, per germline. This CDR3 spans 15 amino acids. CDR3 sequence reads: CASLRTSGGAGELFF. CDR3 nucleotides: TGTGCCAGCCTAAGGACTAGCGGGGGGGCCGGGGAGCTGTTTTTT.

This clone was seen a single time. The genes are TRBV29-1 and TRBJ1-1; 8 bases fit TRBD1. The V gene's germline CDR1 is SQVTM and CDR2 ANQGSEA. This CDR3 spans 13 amino acids. Trimming at V came to 3 bases and at J to 5 bases, leaving 5 bases not matched to a gene. The CDR3 bases are TGCAGCGTTGACAGGGGGCCCGAGACTGAAGCTTTCTTT. The encoded protein is CSVDRGPETEAFF.

V and J are TRBV4-1 and TRBJ1-3, with 10 nucleotides matching TRBD1. Trimming cost V 4 bases and J 2 bases; bases outside gene matches: 2. The CDR3 runs 15 residues. Germline assignment: CDR1 MGHRA and CDR2 YSYEKL. Written as DNA, the CDR3 is TGCGCCAGCAGCCTGGACAGGGGGACTGGAAACACCATATATTTT. It is translated as CASSLDRGTGNTIYF.

This clone turned up a few times. The chain is built from TRBV5-5 and TRBJ1-5; a possible D gene is TRBD1 (6 bases). Germline V gene sequence: CDR1 SGHKS, CDR2 YYEKEE (reference sequence). This CDR3 is built from 14 residues. V was shortened by 2 bases and J by 3 bases, with 9 bases between the two germline ends. As DNA, the CDR3 is TGTGCCAGCAGCTTACAGGGAACCAATCAGCCCCAGCATTTT. The encoded protein is CASSLQGTNQPQHF.

This clone was recorded once. The CDR3 reads CASSTEQGAAGYTF. CDR3 nucleotides: TGTGCCAGTAGTACAGAACAGGGGGCGGCTGGCTACACCTTC. V and J are TRBV19 and TRBJ1-2; 9 bases line up with TRBD1. This CDR3 region has 14 residues. Looked up from germline, CDR1 is LNHDA and CDR2 is SQIVND (reference sequence). V trimming: 4 bases; J trimming: 7 bases; junction bases outside the gene matches: 7.

CDR3 nucleotide sequence: TGTGCCAGCTCGACAGGGGCGGGGGCCAACGTCCTGACTTTC. Protein product: CASSTGAGANVLTF. The gene calls are TRBV18 and TRBJ2-6; 8 bases are a match to TRBD1. The V segment lost 6 bases and the J segment 4 bases; nucleotides outside the gene matches: 2. The length of the CDR3 is 14 residues. CDR1 is KGHSH and CDR2 is LQKENI in the germline V gene.

The gene calls are TRBV7-8 and TRBJ2-7; TRBD2 matches at 7 bases. The germline gives CDR1 SGHVS, CDR2 FQNEAQ. The ends lost 10 bases at V and 4 bases at J; junction bases unmatched: 10. The CDR3 runs 13 residues. The CDR3 reads CATSGSGLYEQYF. CDR3 DNA sequence: TGTGCCACCTCGGGTAGCGGGCTTTACGAGCAGTACTTC.

This chain uses TRBV7-9 with TRBJ2-1; TRBD2 aligns across 9 bases. The CDR3 has 17 residues. Germline CDR1 SEHNR, CDR2 FQNEAQ (reference sequence). V shed 7 bases and J 5 bases; nucleotides not matched to a gene: 15. CDR3: CASIAGGIRGAHNEQFF. CDR3 DNA sequence: TGTGCCAGCATCGCGGGGGGGATACGGGGCGCACACAATGAGCAGTTCTTC.

J is TRBJ2-7 and V is TRBV3-1 (or the pseudogene TRBV3-2), with D tentatively TRBD1 (6 bases). Trimming took 1 base from V and 6 from J, leaving 16 bases between them. Per germline, CDR1 LGHDT and CDR2 YNNKEL (reference sequence). The CDR3 has 15 amino acids. CDR3 coding DNA: TGTGCCAGCAGCCAAGGGGGGCTAGGAACAGGCGAGCAGTACTTC. It encodes CASSQGGLGTGEQYF.

V usage is TRBV4-2 and J usage is TRBJ1-3, with D perhaps TRBD1 (6 bases). The CDR3 spans 14 residues. Germline CDR1 reads LGHNA; CDR2 reads YNFKEQ. The V end lost 6 bases, the J end lost 4 bases, and 13 bases lay between the germline ends. In DNA, the CDR3 is TGTGCCAGCAGTCAAACAGGGACCGGAAACACCATATATTTT. Translated: CASSQTGTGNTIYF.

The chain uses TRBV19 and TRBJ1-3; perhaps TRBD1 as D (6 bases). The germline V gene encodes CDR1 LNHDA and CDR2 SQIVND (reference sequence). V lost 5 bases to trimming and J lost 0 bases, with 8 bases between them. CDR3 length equals 14 residues. The CDR3 DNA is TGTGCCAGTAGTCAGGGGATCTCTGGAAACACCATATATTTT. Translated, it gives CASSQGISGNTIYF.

The genes are TRBV25-1 and TRBJ1-1, with D maybe TRBD1 (6 bases). The length of the CDR3 is 13 residues. V gave up 8 bases and J gave up 1 base, with 11 bases separating them. CDR1 MGHDK and CDR2 SYGVNS come from the germline V gene. The CDR3 sequence: CASCPGANTEAFF. CDR3 nucleotides: TGTGCCAGCTGCCCAGGGGCGAACACTGAAGCTTTCTTT.

The chain recombines TRBV24-1 with TRBJ1-3, with D hard to call. The ends were cut back, 5 bases at V and 6 bases at J, with 13 bases in the middle. CDR1 is KGHDR and CDR2 is SFDVKD in the germline V gene. CDR3 length: 14 amino acids. In DNA, the CDR3 is TGTGCCACCAGTGGAACCGGGGTGGCAAACACCATATATTTT. Its translation is CATSGTGVANTIYF.

The genes are TRBV3-1 (or the pseudogene TRBV3-2) and TRBJ2-7; 9 nucleotides align to TRBD1. Per the germline V gene, CDR1 is LGHDT and CDR2 is YNNKEL (reference sequence). Germline trimming cut 0 bases from V and 3 bases from J; bases unmatched to any gene: 3. The CDR3 sequence is 15 residues long. CDR3 amino acids: CASSQDGTGNYEQYF. The CDR3 DNA is TGTGCCAGCAGCCAAGATGGGACAGGGAACTACGAGCAGTACTTC.

The rearrangement uses TRBV7-9 and TRBJ2-3, with 8 nucleotides matching TRBD2. The CDR3 consists of 18 residues. J was trimmed by 0 bases and V by 0 bases; bases with no gene match: 8. Germline CDR1 and CDR2: SEHNR and FQNEAQ (reference sequence). The CDR3 reads CASSLASGGVPSTDTQYF. The CDR3 DNA is TGTGCCAGCAGCTTAGCGAGCGGGGGTGTCCCTAGCACAGATACGCAGTATTTT.

This chain links TRBV11-1 with TRBJ2-1; D is uncertain. The CDR3 loop spans 12 amino acids. The germline V gene encodes CDR1 SGHAT and CDR2 FQDESV (reference sequence). Trimming pared 3 bases from V and 8 bases from J, leaving 8 bases between. CDR3 protein: CASSFSRDEQFF. The CDR3 DNA reads as TGTGCCAGCAGCTTTAGTAGAGATGAGCAGTTCTTC.